Sequencing of this T cell receptor (beta chain) was carried out in a study of beta chain features in type 1 diabetes. With respect to this clone: What it recognizes is unknown. The same CDR3 arises from other DNA sequences in this sample as well.

Staining for CD45RO/CCR7/CD25/CD127/CD95/CD27 allowed sorting of CD4+ naive, central memory, regulatory and stem cell-like memory cells. Each sorted population was over 95% pure. All of the isolated RNA was reverse transcribed, so expressed TCRB transcripts were sequenced. Generated by immunoSEQ multiplex PCR, the TCRdb table keeps only in-frame clones and is missing some. Here the sample spans some 220,000 clones, around 9.9% being singletons. The CDR3 covers 16 residues. V gave up 0 bases and J gave up 4 bases; unmatched junction bases: 6. Germline V gives CDR1 SGHNT, CDR2 YYREEE (reference sequence). Study-level results: Diminished insertions and augmented deletions at VDJ junctions characterized type 1 diabetes patients. Type 1 diabetes patients showed a moderate but significant shortening of TCRB CDR3s in all four CD4+ subsets.

The sample consisted of central memory CD4+ T cells from blood. The V call is TRBV5-4, the J call TRBJ2-2, with 7 bases fitting TRBD2. This clonotype originated in a man between 18 and 29 years old in good health. This chain's CDR3 is CASSLGGRAGTGELFF. CDR3 DNA: TGTGCCAGCAGCTTGGGTGGGAGGGCCGGCACCGGGGAGCTGTTTTTT.